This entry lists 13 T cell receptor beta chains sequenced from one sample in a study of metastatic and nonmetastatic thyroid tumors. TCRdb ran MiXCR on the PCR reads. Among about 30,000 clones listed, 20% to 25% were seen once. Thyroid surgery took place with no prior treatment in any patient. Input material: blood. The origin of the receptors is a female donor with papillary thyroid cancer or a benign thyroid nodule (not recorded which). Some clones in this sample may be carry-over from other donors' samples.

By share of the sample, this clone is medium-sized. The CDR3 DNA reads as TGTGCCAGCAGCCGGACTAGCGGGAGTTACGAGCAGTACTTC. Its protein product is CASSRTSGSYEQYF. The V gene is TRBV28, the J gene TRBJ2-7; 13 bases align to TRBD2. Germline lookup yields CDR1 MDHEN and CDR2 SYDVKM. V lost 6 bases and J lost 4; bases outside the gene matches: 3. There are 14 residues in the CDR3.

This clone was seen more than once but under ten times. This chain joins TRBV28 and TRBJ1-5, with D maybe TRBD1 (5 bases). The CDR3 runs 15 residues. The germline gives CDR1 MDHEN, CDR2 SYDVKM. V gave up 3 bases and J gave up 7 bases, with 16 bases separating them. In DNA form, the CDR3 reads TGTGCCAGCAGTTTCGGGGGAGGTCGGTGGCAGCCCCAGCATTTT. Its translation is CASSFGGGRWQPQHF.

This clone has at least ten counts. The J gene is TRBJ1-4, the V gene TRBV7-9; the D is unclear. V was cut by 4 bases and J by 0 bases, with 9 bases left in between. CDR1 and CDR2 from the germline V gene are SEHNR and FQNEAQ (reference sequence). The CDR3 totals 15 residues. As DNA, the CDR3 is TGTGCCAGCAGCTCAAGACTACCAACTAATGAAAAACTGTTTTTT. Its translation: CASSSRLPTNEKLFF.

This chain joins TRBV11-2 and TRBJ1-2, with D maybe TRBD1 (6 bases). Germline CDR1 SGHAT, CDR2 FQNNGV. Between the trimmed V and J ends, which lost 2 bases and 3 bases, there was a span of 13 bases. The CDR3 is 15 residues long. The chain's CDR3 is CASSLQGSWDYGYTF. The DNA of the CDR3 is TGTGCCAGCAGCTTACAGGGGAGTTGGGACTATGGCTACACCTTC.

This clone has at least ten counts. The CDR3 coding sequence is TGTGCCAGCAGCTTAGGCATCACGGACATAGGGGAAAAACTGTTTTTT. Protein sequence: CASSLGITDIGEKLFF. This sequence joins TRBV7-2 and TRBJ1-4; TRBD1 might be the D (5 bases). Trimming removed 1 base at V and 8 bases at J, with 17 bases between. Germline V gene lookup returns CDR1 SGHTA and CDR2 FQGNSA. CDR3 length: 16 amino acids.

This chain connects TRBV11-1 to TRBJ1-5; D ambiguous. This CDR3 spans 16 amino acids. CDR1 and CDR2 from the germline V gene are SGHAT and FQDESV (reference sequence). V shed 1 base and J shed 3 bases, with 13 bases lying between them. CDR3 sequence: CASSLEADGINQPQHF. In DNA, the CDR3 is TGTGCCAGCAGCTTAGAAGCGGACGGAATCAATCAGCCCCAGCATTTT.

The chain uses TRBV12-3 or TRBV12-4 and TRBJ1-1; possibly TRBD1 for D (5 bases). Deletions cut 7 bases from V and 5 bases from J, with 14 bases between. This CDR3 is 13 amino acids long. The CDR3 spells CASITLGTTEAFF. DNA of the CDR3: TGTGCCAGCATCACCCTGGGGACTACTGAAGCTTTCTTT.

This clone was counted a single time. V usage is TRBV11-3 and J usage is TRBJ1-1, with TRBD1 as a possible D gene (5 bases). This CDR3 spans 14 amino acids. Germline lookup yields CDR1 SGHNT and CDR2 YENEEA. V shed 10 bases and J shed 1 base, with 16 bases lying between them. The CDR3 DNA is TGTGCCACCTCGAGGGACCCGGGGAACACTGAAGCTTTCTTT. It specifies CATSRDPGNTEAFF.

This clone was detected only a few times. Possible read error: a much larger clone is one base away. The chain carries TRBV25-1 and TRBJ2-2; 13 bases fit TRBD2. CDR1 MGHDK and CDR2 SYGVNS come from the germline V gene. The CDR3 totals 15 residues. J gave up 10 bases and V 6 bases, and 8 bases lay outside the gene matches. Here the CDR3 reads CASRTSGRATMELFF. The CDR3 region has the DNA TGTGCCAGCAGAACTAGCGGGAGGGCCACCATGGAGCTGTTTTTT.

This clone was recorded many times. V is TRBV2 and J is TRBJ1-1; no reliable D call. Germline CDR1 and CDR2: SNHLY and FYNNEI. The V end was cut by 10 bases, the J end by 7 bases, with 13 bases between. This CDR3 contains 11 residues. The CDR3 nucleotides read TGTGCCACCACTGGTGGACTTGAAGCTTTCTTT. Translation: CATTGGLEAFF.

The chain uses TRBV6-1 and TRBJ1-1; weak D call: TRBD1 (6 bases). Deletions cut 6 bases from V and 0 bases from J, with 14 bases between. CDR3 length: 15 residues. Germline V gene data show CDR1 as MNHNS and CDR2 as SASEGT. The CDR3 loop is CASRPKGGLNTEAFF. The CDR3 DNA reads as TGTGCCAGCAGACCAAAGGGGGGATTGAACACTGAAGCTTTCTTT.

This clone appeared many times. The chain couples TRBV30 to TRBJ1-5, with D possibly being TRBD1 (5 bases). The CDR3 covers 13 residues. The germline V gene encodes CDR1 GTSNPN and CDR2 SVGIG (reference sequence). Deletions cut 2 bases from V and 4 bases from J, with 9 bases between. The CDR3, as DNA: TGTGCCTGGAGTCCAGGGACGAATCAGCCCCAGCATTTT. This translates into CAWSPGTNQPQHF.

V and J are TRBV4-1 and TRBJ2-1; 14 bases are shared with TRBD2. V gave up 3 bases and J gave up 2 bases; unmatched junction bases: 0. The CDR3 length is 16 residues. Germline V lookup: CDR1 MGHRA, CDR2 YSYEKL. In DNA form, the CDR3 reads TGCGCCAGCAGCCAGGGACTAGCGGGAGCCTACAATGAGCAGTTCTTC. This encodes CASSQGLAGAYNEQFF.